One T cell receptor beta chain is described in this entry. The specificity of this receptor is unknown. No base quality information exists; no much larger clone differs at one position. Each collaborating institution followed its own protocols to collect whole blood in K2EDTA tubes. For TCRbeta analysis, collaborators shipped samples in one of three forms: frozen whole blood, isolated PBMCs, or DNA extracted from either of those sample types. From the cysteine through the phenylalanine, the CDR3 covers 14 amino acids. The CDR3 DNA has 42 bases and is translated from base 1. Via the germline V gene (reference sequence), CDR1 is SEHNR and CDR2 FQNEAQ. V is reduced by 1 base and J by 9 bases, leaving a spacing of 13 bases between them. This sample is drawn from a study of blood T cell repertoires in COVID-19 (dated by TCRdb to 2020 to 2022). For context, the study as a whole: The collaborator samples originated in the United States, Italy and Spain and spanned the acute and convalescent phases of COVID-19. Samples were obtained from the ongoing ImmuneRACE study (first 160 participants) and from about 1,300 subjects provided by 6 global collaborators. The material from the prospective study consisted of cDNA or gDNA derived from T cells, B-cell-depleted T cells, or PBMCs. The repertoires were released in a freely available public database meant as a resource for research on the immune response to SARS-CoV-2. The dataset comprised deeply sampled blood TCRbeta repertoires from subjects exposed to, actively infected with, or recovered from COVID-19. The sample metadata nearly always contained a de-identified subject ID, COVID-19 status, age in years and sex. Where available, HLA class I and class II types were obtained from metadata supplied by the sample provider rather than from assay-based typing. Summary of the overall study and its limitations: Clinical and demographic metadata were provided uncurated, with the amount varying by source and participant.

TCRbeta CDR3 regions were amplified from genomic DNA by means of the immunoSEQ Assay, a bias-controlled multiplex PCR. For the original study's pipeline: The number of nucleated cells in each sample was estimated from the amplification of reference gene primers within the assay. Sequence reads were collapsed and filtered to measure the absolute abundance of every unique TCRbeta CDR3 rearrangement. Productive Simpson clonality was computed per sample as the square root of Simpson's diversity index over productive rearrangements. The table comes from immuneACCESS by way of TCRdb, which keeps in-frame sequences with V and J called. Part of the clones is missing from these tables; in studies checked, under half for an unresolved V gene and the rest for unknown reasons. Clone size and V and J calls were adopted from that table, with D and trimming inferred from the DNA. This sample is represented by approximately 300,000 clones; around four fifths of them were singletons. The ten largest account for roughly 1.2% of the sample.

Here the chain combines TRBV7-9 and TRBJ2-4, with no confident D gene call. Sample: peripheral blood. The receptor was derived from a woman in her forties or fifties with acute or convalescent COVID-19. The nucleotide sequence reads as follows: TGTGCCAGCAGCTTAGACGCGCCCCCAGGCATTCAGTACTTC. Its protein reads: CASSLDAPPGIQYF.